This entry features one TCR beta chain sequence. Antigen: not known. The CDR3 sequence is 14 residues long. Germline V gene lookup returns CDR1 SGHNT and CDR2 YYREEE (reference sequence). Trimming stripped 4 bases from V and 4 bases from J, with 12 bases between. The data were taken from a study of cytomegalovirus exposure and HLA in healthy donors. Whole-study context: The study placed approximately 81% of its 350 to 400 genotyped donors in the Caucasian-associated ancestry cluster. Study findings and constraints: Most TCR sequences proved rare, with some public TCRs found in many donors. Beyond CMV serostatus, there was no information to go on about immune exposure. Sequencing depth across donors, presence/absence analyses assumed, was roughly uniform.

The primer mix had 60 Vbeta and 13 Jbeta primers. This table comes from immunoSEQ multiplex PCR, and its TCRdb copy is limited to in-frame clones, with some not included. This sample yields approximately 95,000 clones, of which 78% are seen a single time; over 4% belongs to the top ten. The receptor's source is a woman between 40 and 50 years old in good health and CMV-seropositive. Sequenced material: PBMCs. V and J are TRBV5-4 and TRBJ1-3, with D possibly TRBD1 on 6 matching bases. The CDR3 nucleotides are TGTGCCAGCAGCGCCCAGGGGACAGGAAACACCATATATTTT. Protein sequence: CASSAQGTGNTIYF.